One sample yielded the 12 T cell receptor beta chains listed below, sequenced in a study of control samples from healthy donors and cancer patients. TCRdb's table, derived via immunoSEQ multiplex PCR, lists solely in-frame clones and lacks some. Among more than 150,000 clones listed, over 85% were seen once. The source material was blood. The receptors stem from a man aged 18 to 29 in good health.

The CDR3 sequence: CASSRSGGRSYEQYF. The CDR3 DNA is TGTGCCAGTAGTCGAAGCGGGGGGCGCTCCTACGAGCAGTACTTC. This chain joins TRBV19 and TRBJ2-7; TRBD2 matches at 9 bases. The CDR3 loop spans 15 amino acids. CDR1 is LNHDA, CDR2 SQIVND, per germline (reference sequence). J was trimmed by 0 bases and V by 5 bases; bases with no gene match: 5.

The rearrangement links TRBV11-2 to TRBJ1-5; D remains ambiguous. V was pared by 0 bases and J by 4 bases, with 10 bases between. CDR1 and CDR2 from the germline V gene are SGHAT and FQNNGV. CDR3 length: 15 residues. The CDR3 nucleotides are TGTGCCAGCAGCTTAGAGGGGTTGAGAAATCAGCCCCAGCATTTT. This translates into CASSLEGLRNQPQHF.

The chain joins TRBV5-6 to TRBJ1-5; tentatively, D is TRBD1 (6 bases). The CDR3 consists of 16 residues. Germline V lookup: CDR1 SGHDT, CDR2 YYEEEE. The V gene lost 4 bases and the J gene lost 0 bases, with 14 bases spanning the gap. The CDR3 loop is CASSLFRTASNQPQHF. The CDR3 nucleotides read TGTGCCAGCAGCCTCTTTCGGACAGCTAGCAATCAGCCCCAGCATTTT.

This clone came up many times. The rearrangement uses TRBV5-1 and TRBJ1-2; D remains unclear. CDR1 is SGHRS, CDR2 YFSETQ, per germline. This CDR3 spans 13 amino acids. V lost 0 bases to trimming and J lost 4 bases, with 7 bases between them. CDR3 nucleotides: TGCGCCAGCAGCTTGGCGGGTCCCTATGGCTACACCTTC. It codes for CASSLAGPYGYTF. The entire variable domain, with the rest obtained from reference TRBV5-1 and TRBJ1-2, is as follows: KAGVTQTPRYLIKTRGQQVTLSCSPISGHRSVSWYQQTPGQGLQFLFEYFSETQRNKGNFPGRFSGRQFSNSRSEMNVSTLELGDSALYLCASSLAGPYGYTFGSGTRLTVV.

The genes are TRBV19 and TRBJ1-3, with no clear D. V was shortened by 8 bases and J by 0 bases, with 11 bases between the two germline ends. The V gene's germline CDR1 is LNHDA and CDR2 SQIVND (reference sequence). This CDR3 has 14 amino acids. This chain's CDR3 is CASRRLNSGNTIYF. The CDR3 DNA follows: TGTGCCAGTCGCCGACTGAACTCTGGAAACACCATATATTTT.

CDR3 sequence (DNA): TGTGCCAGCAGTGCTTTTGTGGCTGGCCCGGGGGACGAGCAGTACTTC. As protein: CASSAFVAGPGDEQYF. The V and J genes are TRBV6-1 and TRBJ2-7; weak D call: TRBD2 (6 bases). V lost 4 bases to trimming and J lost 5 bases, with 21 bases between them. The CDR3 is made up of 16 amino acids. From germline, CDR1 is MNHNS and CDR2 SASEGT.

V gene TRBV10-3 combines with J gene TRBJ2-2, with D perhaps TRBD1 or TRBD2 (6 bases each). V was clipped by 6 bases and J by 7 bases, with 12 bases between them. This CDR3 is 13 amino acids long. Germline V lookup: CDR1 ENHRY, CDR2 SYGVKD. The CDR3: CAIRKGGLGELFF. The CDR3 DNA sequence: TGTGCCATCAGAAAGGGGGGCCTCGGGGAGCTGTTTTTT.

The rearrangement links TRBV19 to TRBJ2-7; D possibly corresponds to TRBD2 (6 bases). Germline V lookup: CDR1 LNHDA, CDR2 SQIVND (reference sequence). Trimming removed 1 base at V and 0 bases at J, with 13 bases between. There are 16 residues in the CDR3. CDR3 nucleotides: TGTGCCAGTAGTATAGTCGGGGGACCGAGCTCCTACGAGCAGTACTTC. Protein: CASSIVGGPSSYEQYF.

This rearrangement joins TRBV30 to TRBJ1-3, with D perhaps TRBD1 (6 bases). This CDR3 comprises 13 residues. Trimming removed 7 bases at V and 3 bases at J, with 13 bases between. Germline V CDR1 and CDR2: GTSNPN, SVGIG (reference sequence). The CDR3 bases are TGTGCCTCTCAGGGGTCTGTTGGAAACACCATATATTTT. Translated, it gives CASQGSVGNTIYF.

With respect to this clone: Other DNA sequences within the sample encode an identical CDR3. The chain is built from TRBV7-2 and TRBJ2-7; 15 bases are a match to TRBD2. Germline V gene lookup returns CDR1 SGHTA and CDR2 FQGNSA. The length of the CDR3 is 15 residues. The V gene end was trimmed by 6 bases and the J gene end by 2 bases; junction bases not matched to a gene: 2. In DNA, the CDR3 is TGTGCCAGCAGTCGGACTAGCGGGGGGGCCTACGAGCAGTACTTC. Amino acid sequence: CASSRTSGGAYEQYF.

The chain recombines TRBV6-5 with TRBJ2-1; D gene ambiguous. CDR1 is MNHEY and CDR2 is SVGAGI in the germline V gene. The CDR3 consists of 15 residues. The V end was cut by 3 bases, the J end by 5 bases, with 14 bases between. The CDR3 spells CASSYGWGGDNEQFF. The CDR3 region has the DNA TGTGCCAGCAGTTATGGTTGGGGTGGCGACAATGAGCAGTTCTTC.

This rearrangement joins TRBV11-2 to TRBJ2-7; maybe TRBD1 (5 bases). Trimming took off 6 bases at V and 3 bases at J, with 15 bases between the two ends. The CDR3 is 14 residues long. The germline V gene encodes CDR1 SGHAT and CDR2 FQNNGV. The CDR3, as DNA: TGTGCCAGCAGGGAGACAGCATATAACTACGAGCAGTACTTC. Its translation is CASRETAYNYEQYF.